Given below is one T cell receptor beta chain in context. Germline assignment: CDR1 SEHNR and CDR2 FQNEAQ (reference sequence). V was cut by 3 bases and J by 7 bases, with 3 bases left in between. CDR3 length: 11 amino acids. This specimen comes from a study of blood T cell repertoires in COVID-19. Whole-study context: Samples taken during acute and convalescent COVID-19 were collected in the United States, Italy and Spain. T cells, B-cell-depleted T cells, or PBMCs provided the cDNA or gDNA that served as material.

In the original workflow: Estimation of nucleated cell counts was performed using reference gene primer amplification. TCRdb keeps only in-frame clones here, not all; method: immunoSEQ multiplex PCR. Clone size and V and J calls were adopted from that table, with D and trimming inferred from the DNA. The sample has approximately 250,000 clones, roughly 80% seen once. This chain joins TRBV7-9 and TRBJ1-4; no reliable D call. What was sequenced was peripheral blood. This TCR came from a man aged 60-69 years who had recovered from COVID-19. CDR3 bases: TGTGCCAGCAGCTTGAGTGAAAAACTGTTTTTT. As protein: CASSLSEKLFF.